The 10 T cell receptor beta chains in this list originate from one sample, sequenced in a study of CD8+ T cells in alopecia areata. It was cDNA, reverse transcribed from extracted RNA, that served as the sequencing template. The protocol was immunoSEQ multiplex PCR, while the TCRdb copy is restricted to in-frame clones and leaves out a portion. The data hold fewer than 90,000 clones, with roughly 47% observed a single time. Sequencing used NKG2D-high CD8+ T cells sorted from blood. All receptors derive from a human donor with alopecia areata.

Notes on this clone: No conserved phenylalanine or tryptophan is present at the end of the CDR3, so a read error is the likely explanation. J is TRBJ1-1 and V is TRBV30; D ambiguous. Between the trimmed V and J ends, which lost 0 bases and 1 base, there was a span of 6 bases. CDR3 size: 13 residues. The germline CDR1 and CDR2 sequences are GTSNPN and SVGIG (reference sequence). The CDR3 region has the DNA TGTGCCTGGAGTGTAGCCGAGAACACTGAAGCTTTCGTT. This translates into CAWSVAENTEAFV.

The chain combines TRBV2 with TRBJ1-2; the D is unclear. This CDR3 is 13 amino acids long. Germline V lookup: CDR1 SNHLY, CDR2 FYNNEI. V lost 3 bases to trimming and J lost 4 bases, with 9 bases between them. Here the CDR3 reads CASSDAGAYGYTF. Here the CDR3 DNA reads TGTGCCAGCAGTGACGCAGGTGCCTATGGCTACACCTTC.

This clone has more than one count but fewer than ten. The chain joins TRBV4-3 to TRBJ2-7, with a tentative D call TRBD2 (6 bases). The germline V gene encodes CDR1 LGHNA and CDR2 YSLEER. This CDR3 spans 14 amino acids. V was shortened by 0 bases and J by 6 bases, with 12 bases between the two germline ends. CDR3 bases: TGCGCCAGCAGCCAAGATCGCGAAGCGGGCGAGCAGTACTTC. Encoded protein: CASSQDREAGEQYF.

The DNA of the CDR3 is TGTGCCAGCATCCCGGGACCCCCGTCCAATGAGCAGTTCTTC. Protein product: CASIPGPPSNEQFF. The chain uses TRBV27 and TRBJ2-1; TRBD1 or TRBD2 may be the D gene (5 bases each). The germline V gene encodes CDR1 MNHEY and CDR2 SMNVEV (reference sequence). V gave up 7 bases and J gave up 6 bases, with 16 bases separating them. The CDR3 length is 14 residues.

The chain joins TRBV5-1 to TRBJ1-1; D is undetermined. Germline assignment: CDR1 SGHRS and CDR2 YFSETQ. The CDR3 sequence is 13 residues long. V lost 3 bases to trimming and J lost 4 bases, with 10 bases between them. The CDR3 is CASSYGGGTEAFF. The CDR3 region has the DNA TGCGCCAGCAGCTATGGAGGAGGCACTGAAGCTTTCTTT.

The CDR3 sequence: CASSLLALGVENQPQHF. The DNA of the CDR3 is TGTGCCAGCAGTCTACTCGCGTTAGGGGTAGAGAATCAGCCCCAGCATTTT. V gene TRBV27 combines with J gene TRBJ1-5, with D possibly matching TRBD1 (5 bases). The length of the CDR3 is 17 residues. Trimming removed 5 bases from V and 4 bases from J, with 21 bases in between. From germline, CDR1 is MNHEY and CDR2 SMNVEV (reference sequence).

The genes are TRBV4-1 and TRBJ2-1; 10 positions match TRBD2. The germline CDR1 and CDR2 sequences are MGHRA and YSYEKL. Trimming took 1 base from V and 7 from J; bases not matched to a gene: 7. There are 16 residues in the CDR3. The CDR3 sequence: CASSQALAGARNEQFF. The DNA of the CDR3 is TGCGCCAGCAGCCAAGCCCTAGCGGGAGCACGAAATGAGCAGTTCTTC.

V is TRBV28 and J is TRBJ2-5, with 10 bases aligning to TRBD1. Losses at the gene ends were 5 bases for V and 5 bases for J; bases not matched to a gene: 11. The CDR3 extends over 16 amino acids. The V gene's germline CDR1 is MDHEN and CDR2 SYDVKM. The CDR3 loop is CASSTRRDRGWETQYF. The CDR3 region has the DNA TGTGCCAGCAGTACACGCCGGGACAGGGGTTGGGAGACCCAGTACTTC.

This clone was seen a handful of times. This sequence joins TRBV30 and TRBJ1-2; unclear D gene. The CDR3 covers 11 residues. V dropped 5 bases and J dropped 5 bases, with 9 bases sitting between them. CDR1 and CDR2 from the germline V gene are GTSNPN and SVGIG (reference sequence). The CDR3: CAWGDQYGYTF. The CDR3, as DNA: TGTGCCTGGGGCGATCAGTATGGCTACACCTTC.

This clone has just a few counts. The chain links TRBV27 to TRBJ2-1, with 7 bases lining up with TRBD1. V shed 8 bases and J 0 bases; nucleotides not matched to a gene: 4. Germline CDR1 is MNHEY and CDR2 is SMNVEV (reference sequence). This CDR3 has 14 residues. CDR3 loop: CASWGTDSYNEQFF. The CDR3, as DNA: TGTGCCAGCTGGGGGACAGACTCCTACAATGAGCAGTTCTTC.